This TCR beta chain is drawn from a study of cytomegalovirus exposure and HLA in healthy donors. General observations from the study: A later analysis linked a missense DCLRE1C variant to TCR beta V- and J-gene trimming.

V dropped 2 bases and J dropped 2 bases, with 9 bases sitting between them. Germline V gene lookup returns CDR1 SGHAT and CDR2 FQDESV (reference sequence). The CDR3 contains 14 residues. Worth noting for this clone: Its antigen is as yet unknown.

Samples came from healthy bone marrow donors. These donors counted as nominally healthy when sampled, but unrecorded immune exposures were likely. The PCR was carried out with 60 Vbeta primers and 13 Jbeta primers. The protocol was immunoSEQ multiplex PCR, while the TCRdb copy is restricted to in-frame clones and leaves out a portion. This table has some 160,000 clones, about 80% appearing once. V gene TRBV11-1 combines with J gene TRBJ1-1; D may be TRBD1 (6 bases). Sequenced: PBMCs. The sequence came from a man over 45 in good health and CMV-seropositive. The CDR3 region has the DNA TGTGCCAGCAGCTTACAACAGGGAAACACTGAAGCTTTCTTT. Translation: CASSLQQGNTEAFF.